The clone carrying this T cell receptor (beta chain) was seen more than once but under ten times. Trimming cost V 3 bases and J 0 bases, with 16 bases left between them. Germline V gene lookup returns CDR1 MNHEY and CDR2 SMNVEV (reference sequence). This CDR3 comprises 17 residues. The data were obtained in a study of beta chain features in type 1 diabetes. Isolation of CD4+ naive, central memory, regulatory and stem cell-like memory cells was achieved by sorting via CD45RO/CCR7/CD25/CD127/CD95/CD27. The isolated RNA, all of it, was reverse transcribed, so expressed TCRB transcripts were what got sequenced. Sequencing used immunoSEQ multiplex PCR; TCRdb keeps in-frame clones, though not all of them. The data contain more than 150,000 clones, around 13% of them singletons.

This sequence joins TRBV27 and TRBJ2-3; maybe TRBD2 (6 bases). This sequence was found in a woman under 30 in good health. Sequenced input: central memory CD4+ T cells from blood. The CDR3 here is CASSLPTSSASTDTQYF. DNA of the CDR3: TGTGCCAGCAGTTTGCCTACTAGCAGTGCTAGCACAGATACGCAGTATTTT.